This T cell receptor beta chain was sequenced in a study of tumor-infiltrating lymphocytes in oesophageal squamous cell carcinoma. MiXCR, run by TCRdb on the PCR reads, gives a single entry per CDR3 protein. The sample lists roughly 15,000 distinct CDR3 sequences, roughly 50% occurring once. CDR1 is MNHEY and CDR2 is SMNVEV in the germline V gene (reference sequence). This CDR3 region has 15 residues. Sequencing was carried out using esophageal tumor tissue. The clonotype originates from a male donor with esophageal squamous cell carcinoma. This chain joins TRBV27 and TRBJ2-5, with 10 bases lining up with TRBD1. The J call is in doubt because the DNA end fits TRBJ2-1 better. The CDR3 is CASTPGTGAYNEQFF. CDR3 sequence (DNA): TGTGCCAGCACCCCAGGGACAGGGGCATACAATGAGCAGTTCTTC.